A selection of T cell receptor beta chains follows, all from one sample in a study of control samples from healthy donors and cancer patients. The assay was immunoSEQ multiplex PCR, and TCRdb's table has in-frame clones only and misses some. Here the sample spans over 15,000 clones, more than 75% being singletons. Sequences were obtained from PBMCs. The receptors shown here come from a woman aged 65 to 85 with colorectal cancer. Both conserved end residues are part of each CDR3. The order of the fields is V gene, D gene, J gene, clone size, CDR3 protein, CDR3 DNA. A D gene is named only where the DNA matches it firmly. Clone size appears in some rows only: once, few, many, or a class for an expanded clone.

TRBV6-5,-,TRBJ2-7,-,CASSYYGGEYEQYF,TGTGCCAGCAGTTACTACGGGGGAGAGTACGAGCAGTACTTC
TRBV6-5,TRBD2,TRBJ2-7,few,CASSRSGGGYEQYF,TGTGCCAGCAGCAGATCCGGCGGGGGCTACGAGCAGTACTTC
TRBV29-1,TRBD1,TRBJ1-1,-,CSGDRDTEAFF,TGCAGCGGGGACAGGGACACTGAAGCTTTCTTT
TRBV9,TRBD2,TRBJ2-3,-,CASTRRGTSADTQYF,TGTGCCAGCACCCGTAGAGGGACTAGCGCAGATACGCAGTATTTT
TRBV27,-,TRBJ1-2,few,CASRTGQGWGFGYTF,TGTGCCAGCAGGACCGGCCAAGGTTGGGGATTTGGCTACACCTTC
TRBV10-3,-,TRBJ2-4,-,CAISEHQGTKNIQYF,TGTGCCATCAGTGAGCACCAAGGGACGAAAAACATTCAGTACTTC
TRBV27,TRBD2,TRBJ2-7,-,CATGPLTSGVYEQYF,TGTGCCACCGGCCCCCTGACTAGCGGGGTATACGAGCAGTACTTC
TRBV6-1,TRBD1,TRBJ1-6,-,CASSEMVRGNSPLHF,TGTGCCAGCAGTGAAATGGTCAGGGGGAATTCACCCCTCCACTTT
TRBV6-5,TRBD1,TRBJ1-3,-,CASSYSQGRNTIYF,TGTGCCAGCAGTTACTCACAGGGGAGAAACACCATATATTTT
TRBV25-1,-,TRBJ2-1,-,CASSPLRGTIAGNEQFF,TGTGCCAGCAGTCCTCTTAGGGGGACGATCGCGGGAAATGAGCAGTTCTTC
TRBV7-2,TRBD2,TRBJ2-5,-,CASSSSGGEETQYF,TGTGCCAGCAGCTCCAGCGGGGGGGAAGAGACCCAGTACTTC
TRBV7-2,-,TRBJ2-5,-,CASSLTPGETQYF,TGTGCCAGCAGCCTTACACCGGGAGAGACCCAGTACTTC
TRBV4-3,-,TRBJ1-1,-,CASSQDGTTDEAFF,TGCGCCAGCAGCCAAGATGGTACAACTGATGAAGCTTTCTTT
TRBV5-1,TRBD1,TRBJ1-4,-,CASSFGGTGGEKLFF,TGCGCCAGCAGCTTTGGGGGGACAGGGGGTGAAAAACTGTTTTTT
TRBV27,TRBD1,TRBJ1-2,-,CASSLYGRGGGYTF,TGTGCCAGCAGTTTATACGGCAGGGGGGGTGGCTACACCTTC
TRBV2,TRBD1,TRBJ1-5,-,CASSDRGTANQPQHF,TGTGCCAGCAGTGACCGAGGGACAGCGAATCAGCCCCAGCATTTT
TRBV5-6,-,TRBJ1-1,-,CASSFWGQRTEAFF,TGTGCCAGCAGCTTCTGGGGTCAGAGAACTGAAGCTTTCTTT
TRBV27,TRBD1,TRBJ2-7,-,CASSSLGTGGSYEQYF,TGTGCCAGCAGTTCACTAGGGACAGGGGGCTCCTACGAGCAGTACTTC
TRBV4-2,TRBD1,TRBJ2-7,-,CASSQGQGREQYF,TGTGCCAGCAGCCAAGGACAGGGGCGCGAGCAGTACTTC
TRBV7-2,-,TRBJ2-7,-,CASSLMGSSYEQYF,TGTGCCAGCAGCTTAATGGGGAGCTCCTACGAGCAATACTTC
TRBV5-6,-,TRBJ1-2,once,CASNLGGAGYTF,TGTGCCAGCAACTTGGGGGGGGCTGGCTACACCTTC
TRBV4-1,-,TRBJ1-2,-,CASSQAGTKNYGYTF,TGCGCCAGCAGCCAAGCCGGGACAAAGAACTATGGCTACACCTTC
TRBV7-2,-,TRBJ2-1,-,CASSPRTGGSNEQFF,TGTGCCAGCAGCCCCCGGACAGGAGGGTCAAATGAGCAGTTCTTC
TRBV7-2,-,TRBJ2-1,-,CASSPLAARSNEQFF,TGTGCCAGCAGCCCACTAGCTGCTCGGTCCAATGAGCAGTTCTTC
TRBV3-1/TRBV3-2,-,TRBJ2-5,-,CASSQETQYF,TGTGCCAGCAGCCAAGAGACCCAGTACTTC